Listed below are T cell receptor beta chains from one sample, sequenced in a study of blood T cell repertoires in COVID-19. The repertoire was sequenced with immunoSEQ multiplex PCR; TCRdb's copy has only in-frame clones and lacks some. The table lists 190,000 or so clones, 87% of them singletons, with just under 0.9% in the top ten. The sample comprised peripheral blood. The receptors stem from a woman aged 18 to 35 who had recovered from COVID-19. The CDR3 runs from the conserved cysteine through the conserved F or W. D genes are given only for firm matches. Size tells how often a clone was seen (once, few, many) or the class of an expanded clone, and some rows leave it out.

V: TRBV7-2
J: TRBJ2-7
size: .
D: TRBD2
DNA: TGTGCCAGCAGCTTAGATTTGCTAGCGGGGGTTATCGAGCAGTACTTC
CDR3: CASSLDLLAGVIEQYF

V: TRBV7-6
J: TRBJ2-1
size: .
D: TRBD2
DNA: TGTGCCAGCAGCTCCCCGACGGGACTAGGCAATGAGCAGTTCTTC
CDR3: CASSSPTGLGNEQFF

V: TRBV10-3
J: TRBJ1-1
size: .
D: TRBD1
DNA: TGTGCCATCTCGGGTACAGGGGGGTTAAGGACTGAAGCTTTCTTT
CDR3: CAISGTGGLRTEAFF

V: TRBV9
J: TRBJ2-1
size: .
D: TRBD2
DNA: TGTGCCAGCAGCCCCCCGGGACTAGCGGTAGTCAATGAGCAGTTCTTC
CDR3: CASSPPGLAVVNEQFF

V: TRBV7-2
J: TRBJ2-5
size: .
D: .
DNA: TGTGCCAGCAGCTTAGACGCGGGGGAGACCCAGTACTTC
CDR3: CASSLDAGETQYF

V: TRBV7-8
J: TRBJ1-1
size: .
D: .
DNA: TGTGCCAGCAGCTTAACGACAGTGAACACTGAAGCTTTCTTT
CDR3: CASSLTTVNTEAFF

V: TRBV7-2
J: TRBJ1-3
size: .
D: TRBD1
DNA: TGTGCCAGCAGCCCCGGGACAGGCAACAGAAACACCATATATTTT
CDR3: CASSPGTGNRNTIYF

V: TRBV6-1
J: TRBJ2-3
size: .
D: .
DNA: TGTGCCAGCAGTGAAAGAGGCGCGGAGCATACGCAGTATTTT
CDR3: CASSERGAEHTQYF

V: TRBV6-5
J: TRBJ2-1
size: .
D: TRBD1
DNA: TGTGCCAGCACTCCGACAGGGGCTTTCTACAATGAGCAGTTCTTC
CDR3: CASTPTGAFYNEQFF

V: TRBV7-9
J: TRBJ2-5
size: once
D: .
DNA: TGTGCCAGCAGCTTGGTCGGGGGGCAGGGAAGACAAGAGACCCAGTACTTC
CDR3: CASSLVGGQGRQETQYF

V: TRBV24-1
J: TRBJ1-2
size: .
D: TRBD1
DNA: TGTGCCACCAGTGATTCGGGACAGGGAGGAAACTATGGCTACACCTTC
CDR3: CATSDSGQGGNYGYTF

V: TRBV21-1
J: TRBJ2-2
size: few
D: .
DNA: TGTGCCAGCAGCAAACCCTTCGGGAGGGGTGACACCGGGGAGCTGTTTTTT
CDR3: CASSKPFGRGDTGELFF

V: TRBV10-3
J: TRBJ1-5
size: once
D: TRBD1
DNA: TGTGCCATCAGTATAGGACAGGGAGGTCAGCCCCAGCATTTT
CDR3: CAISIGQGGQPQHF

V: TRBV24-1
J: TRBJ1-4
size: few
D: TRBD1
DNA: TGTGCCACCAGTGCACAGGGGAACGAAAAACTGTTTTTT
CDR3: CATSAQGNEKLFF

V: TRBV4-2
J: TRBJ1-6
size: .
D: TRBD1
DNA: TGTGCCAGCAGCCAAGAACAGGGGGTCACTTATTCACCCCTCCACTTT
CDR3: CASSQEQGVTYSPLHF

V: TRBV7-9
J: TRBJ2-1
size: .
D: .
DNA: TGTGCCAGCAGCTTAGTCCCTAACAATGAGCAGTTCTTC
CDR3: CASSLVPNNEQFF

V: TRBV7-2
J: TRBJ1-3
size: .
D: .
DNA: TGTGCCAGCAGCTTAAGAACAGGGCCTGGAAACACCATATATTTT
CDR3: CASSLRTGPGNTIYF

V: TRBV9
J: TRBJ2-5
size: .
D: TRBD2
DNA: TGTGCCAGCAGCGTAGCGGGGGGATCGGAGACCCAGTACTTC
CDR3: CASSVAGGSETQYF

V: TRBV6-5
J: TRBJ2-1
size: .
D: TRBD1
DNA: TGTGCCGGCAACCGGGACAGGGACCACAATGAGCAGTTCTTC
CDR3: CAGNRDRDHNEQFF

V: TRBV5-4
J: TRBJ1-2
size: .
D: .
DNA: TGTGCCAGCAGCCTCGGGATGGACTACACCTTC
CDR3: CASSLGMDYTF

V: TRBV4-3
J: TRBJ2-1
size: .
D: TRBD2
DNA: TGCGCCAGCAGTCGACGGACTAGCGCGTCCGATGAGCAGTTCTTC
CDR3: CASSRRTSASDEQFF

V: TRBV24-1
J: TRBJ1-1
size: .
D: .
DNA: TGTGCCACCAGTGATTTAAACCGGGAGGAAGCTTTCTTT
CDR3: CATSDLNREEAFF

V: TRBV5-1
J: TRBJ2-5
size: .
D: .
DNA: TGCGCCAGCAGCTTGTCCGGGGTCCCCCAAGAGACCCAGTACTTC
CDR3: CASSLSGVPQETQYF

V: TRBV4-3
J: TRBJ2-1
size: .
D: TRBD2
DNA: TGCGCCAGCAGCCAATCACTTAGCGGGGACTCCTACAATGAGCAGTTCTTC
CDR3: CASSQSLSGDSYNEQFF

V: TRBV6-6
J: TRBJ2-3
size: few
D: TRBD2
DNA: TGTGCCAGCAGTCTAGCGGGAGGTACCCCCGACACAGATACGCAGTATTTT
CDR3: CASSLAGGTPDTDTQYF

V: TRBV12-5
J: TRBJ2-5
size: .
D: TRBD1
DNA: TGTGCTAGTGGTCCACAGGGGGGAGAGACCCAGTACTTC
CDR3: CASGPQGGETQYF

V: TRBV5-1
J: TRBJ2-1
size: .
D: TRBD2
DNA: TGCGCCAGCAGCTTGGTTGCTAGCGGGGGGGTTCAAAATGAGCAGTTCTTC
CDR3: CASSLVASGGVQNEQFF

V: TRBV5-4
J: TRBJ1-2
size: .
D: .
DNA: TGTGCCAGCAGCTTGACAGCCTACTATGGCTACACCTTC
CDR3: CASSLTAYYGYTF